The entry below gives a single T cell receptor (beta chain) sequence along with its context. These data are taken from a study of blood T cell repertoires in COVID-19. The CDR3 is made up of 13 amino acids. The germline gives CDR1 SSHAT, CDR2 FNYEAQ (reference sequence). V shed 11 bases and J shed 6 bases, with 16 bases lying between them. Data came from immunoSEQ multiplex PCR; TCRdb stores just in-frame clones and leaves some out. The data show 200,000 to 250,000 clones, around 89% seen once. This chain joins TRBV7-7 and TRBJ2-2; tentatively, D is TRBD2 (7 bases). The sequence was obtained from a woman between 25 and 40 years old with COVID-19, enrolled during active disease. The sequenced sample consisted of peripheral blood. CDR3 in DNA: TGTGCCCTGCGGACGGGGGGCGCCGGGGAGCTGTTTTTT. Its translation: CALRTGGAGELFF.